A single sample is the source of the 23 T cell receptor beta chains below, sequenced in a study of CD8 T cells in Susac syndrome. Reverse transcription of about 0.45 to 1 ug RNA was performed with random hexamers. MiXCR, applied by TCRdb to the immunoSEQ multiplex PCR reads, yields one record per CDR3 protein. The sample carries under 85,000 distinct CDR3 sequences, around 94% recorded once. The sample taken for sequencing was CD8+ T cells from PBMCs. The source of these receptors is a human donor with Susac syndrome.

The chain joins TRBV29-1 to TRBJ1-2, with no clear D. This CDR3 spans 14 amino acids. The ends were cut back, 2 bases at V and 4 bases at J, with 14 bases in the middle. Germline V gene data show CDR1 as SQVTM and CDR2 as ANQGSEA. The CDR3 nucleotides read TGCAGCGTTGAATTGTGGGTAGGAAGCTATGGCTACACCTTC. It yields the protein CSVELWVGSYGYTF.

This chain joins TRBV1 and TRBJ2-3; the D call TRBD2 from the table was never checked on the DNA. TRBV1 is marked as a pseudogene. The CDR3 totals 18 residues. The CDR3 nucleotides are TGCACCAGCAGCCAAGATGTTGGGTCGGGGGGGTGCGCAGATACGCAGTATTTT. It is translated as CTSSQDVGSGGCADTQYF.

V and J are TRBV19 and TRBJ1-1, with TRBD1 matching 8 bases. J was trimmed by 3 bases and V by 5 bases; bases with no gene match: 17. Germline CDR1 and CDR2: LNHDA and SQIVND (reference sequence). The length of the CDR3 is 18 residues. The CDR3 loop reads CASSPKDRGRSWDTEAFF. In DNA form, the CDR3 reads TGTGCCAGTAGTCCTAAAGACAGGGGAAGGAGTTGGGACACTGAAGCTTTCTTT.

CDR3 nucleotides: TGCGCCAGCAGCCGACTGGGACTAGCGGGAGACGGGGGAGAGACCCAGTACTTC. It translates to CASSRLGLAGDGGETQYF. The chain is built from TRBV5-1 and TRBJ2-5, with 14 bases aligning to TRBD2. Germline V gene data show CDR1 as SGHRS and CDR2 as YFSETQ. V was pared by 4 bases and J by 4 bases, with 12 bases of the junction left unmatched. CDR3 length: 18 residues.

The rearrangement links TRBV30 to TRBJ1-1; unclear D gene. The CDR3 covers 11 residues. Trimming took off 5 bases at V and 7 bases at J, with 11 bases between the two ends. CDR1 GTSNPN and CDR2 SVGIG come from the germline V gene (reference sequence). The CDR3 here is CAWDRRIEAFF. CDR3 sequence (DNA): TGTGCCTGGGACCGACGCATTGAAGCTTTCTTT.

The rearrangement joins TRBV20-1 to TRBJ2-1; D possibly matches TRBD1 or TRBD2 (5 bases each). Trimming left V 4 bases short and J 5 bases short, with 12 bases between. The CDR3 spans 13 residues. Germline CDR1 reads DFQATT; CDR2 reads SNEGSKA (reference sequence). The chain's CDR3 is CSATRDQNNEQFF. The CDR3 DNA reads as TGCAGTGCTACCCGGGACCAAAACAATGAGCAGTTCTTC.

This chain uses TRBV6-5 with TRBJ1-1; 8 bases fit TRBD1. Germline lookup yields CDR1 MNHEY and CDR2 SVGAGI. CDR3 size: 16 residues. V shed 1 base and J 1 base; nucleotides not matched to a gene: 5. The CDR3 sequence is CASSYLTRGPNTEAFF. CDR3 in DNA: TGTGCCAGCAGTTACTTAACCAGGGGGCCGAACACTGAAGCTTTCTTT.

The CDR3 sequence is CSAKEETQYF. CDR3 nucleotide sequence: TGCAGTGCTAAGGAAGAGACCCAGTACTTC. The V call is TRBV20-1, the J call TRBJ2-5; no definite D call. Deletions cut 4 bases from V and 3 bases from J, with 3 bases between. Germline CDR1 reads DFQATT; CDR2 reads SNEGSKA (reference sequence). This CDR3 spans 10 amino acids.

The rearrangement uses TRBV5-4 and TRBJ2-5, with 9 bases matching TRBD2. V lost 4 bases, J lost 5 bases, and 0 bases stayed unmatched. The CDR3 has 12 residues. Germline CDR1 is SGHNT and CDR2 is YYREEE (reference sequence). DNA of the CDR3: TGTGCCAGCAGCGCGGGGGGGGAGACCCAGTACTTC. Translating it yields CASSAGGETQYF.

The chain employs TRBV7-9 and TRBJ2-7; TRBD1 aligns across 7 bases. V gave up 5 bases and J gave up 3 bases; unmatched junction bases: 13. The CDR3 runs 16 residues. The germline V gene encodes CDR1 SEHNR and CDR2 FQNEAQ (reference sequence). The CDR3 nucleotides read TGTGCCAGCAGCCAACAACCCGGGACAGAGTTCTACGAGCAGTACTTC. Amino acid sequence: CASSQQPGTEFYEQYF.

In this sample, this clonotype turned up once. The chain carries TRBV7-9 and TRBJ2-3; either TRBD1 or TRBD2 may fit D (6 bases each). Germline lookup yields CDR1 SEHNR and CDR2 FQNEAQ (reference sequence). The CDR3 is 15 residues long. Trimming cost V 6 bases and J 4 bases, with 17 bases left between them. The CDR3 loop is CASRPTREGADTQYF. CDR3 sequence (DNA): TGTGCCAGCAGACCGACTAGAGAGGGGGCAGATACGCAGTATTTT. Drawing the rest from reference TRBV7-9 and TRBJ2-3, the complete variable domain is DTGVSQNPRHKITKRGQNVTFRCDPISEHNRLYWYRQTLGQGPEFLTYFQNEAQLEKSRLLSDRFSAERPKGSFSTLEIQRTEQGDSAMYLCASRPTREGADTQYFGPGTRLTVL.

This rearrangement joins TRBV13 to TRBJ2-7; 7 bases match TRBD1. Looked up from germline, CDR1 is PRHDT and CDR2 is FYEKMQ (reference sequence). V lost 4 bases and J lost 3; bases outside the gene matches: 12. The length of the CDR3 is 16 residues. CDR3 sequence: CASSSRTGYEDYEQYF. CDR3 nucleotide sequence: TGTGCCAGCAGCTCTAGGACAGGTTATGAAGACTACGAGCAGTACTTC.

This clonotype appeared a single time. J is TRBJ1-1 and V is TRBV5-1, with 7 bases lining up with TRBD1. Germline CDR1 and CDR2: SGHRS and YFSETQ. The V gene end was trimmed by 6 bases and the J gene end by 5 bases; junction bases not matched to a gene: 7. This CDR3 comprises 13 residues. DNA for the CDR3: TGCGCCAGCAAAAGGGACAGCGGGACTGAAGCTTTCTTT. It specifies CASKRDSGTEAFF.

CDR3 sequence reads: CAWSVYSSEAFF. Here the CDR3 DNA reads TGTGCCTGGAGTGTTTATAGTTCTGAAGCTTTCTTT. The chain carries TRBV30 and TRBJ1-1; D remains ambiguous. The CDR3 is 12 amino acids. The V end lost 0 bases, the J end lost 6 bases, and 8 bases lay between the germline ends. Germline V gene data show CDR1 as GTSNPN and CDR2 as SVGIG (reference sequence).

The V call is TRBV2, the J call TRBJ2-1; 11 bases align to TRBD2. CDR3 length equals 17 residues. V lost 0 bases and J lost 2; bases outside the gene matches: 3. CDR1 is SNHLY and CDR2 is FYNNEI in the germline V gene. The CDR3 DNA follows: TGTGCCAGCAGTGAAGCGGGACTAGCGGCTGCCTACAATGAGCAGTTCTTC. This codes for CASSEAGLAAAYNEQFF. Complete variable domain (other parts from reference TRBV2 and TRBJ2-1): EPEVTQTPSHQVTQMGQEVILRCVPISNHLYFYWYRQILGQKVEFLVSFYNNEISEKSEIFDDQFSVERPDGSNFTLKIRSTKLEDSAMYFCASSEAGLAAAYNEQFFGPGTRLTVL.

The V call is TRBV12-3 or TRBV12-4, the J call TRBJ2-5; the match to TRBD2 covers 12 bases. The ends lost 3 bases at V and 4 bases at J; junction bases unmatched: 6. The length of the CDR3 is 16 residues. The CDR3 loop reads CASSFPSGGAIETQYF. The CDR3 DNA reads as TGTGCCAGCAGTTTTCCTAGCGGGGGGGCCATAGAGACCCAGTACTTC.

The chain carries TRBV6-5 and TRBJ2-7; D gene uncertain. CDR1 and CDR2 (germline): MNHEY, SVGAGI. The V and J ends lost 0 bases and 3 bases respectively, with 6 bases between them. The CDR3 loop spans 13 amino acids. The CDR3 is CASSYSSDYEQYF. Written as DNA, the CDR3 is TGTGCCAGCAGTTACTCCTCAGACTACGAGCAGTACTTC.

This chain joins TRBV9 and TRBJ1-4; D uncertain. The germline V and J ends were trimmed by 2 bases and 0 bases, with 5 bases remaining between them. The CDR3 covers 14 residues. Germline CDR1 SGDLS, CDR2 YYNGEE. The DNA of the CDR3 is TGTGCCAGCAGCGTCGACGCAACTAATGAAAAACTGTTTTTT. Translated, it gives CASSVDATNEKLFF.

This chain connects TRBV13 to TRBJ2-1, with 8 positions matching TRBD2. The CDR3 is 14 residues long. The germline CDR1 and CDR2 sequences are PRHDT and FYEKMQ (reference sequence). After removal of 4 bases from V and 5 bases from J, the junction contained 4 bases not matched to a gene. CDR3 amino acids: CASSSGLGDNEQFF. The CDR3 region has the DNA TGTGCCAGCAGCTCGGGACTAGGGGACAATGAGCAGTTCTTC.

V usage is TRBV15 and J usage is TRBJ2-3; 12 nucleotides line up with TRBD2. V trimming: 1 base; J trimming: 4 bases; junction bases outside the gene matches: 0. CDR1 and CDR2 (germline): LNHNV, YYDKDF (reference sequence). CDR3 length equals 15 residues. The CDR3 bases are TGTGCCACCAGCAGAGGACTAGCGGGAGCAGATACGCAGTATTTT. Encoded protein: CATSRGLAGADTQYF.

The chain couples TRBV5-4 to TRBJ2-2; perhaps TRBD1 as D (5 bases). Germline V lookup: CDR1 SGHNT, CDR2 YYREEE (reference sequence). V was clipped by 3 bases and J by 4 bases, with 10 bases between them. This CDR3 has 14 residues. The CDR3 loop reads CASSWTTGTGELFF. Written as DNA, the CDR3 is TGTGCCAGCAGCTGGACAACGGGCACCGGGGAGCTGTTTTTT.

The V gene is TRBV5-1, the J gene TRBJ2-1; 12 nucleotides match TRBD2. Germline V gene lookup returns CDR1 SGHRS and CDR2 YFSETQ. CDR3 length: 14 residues. J was trimmed by 6 bases and V by 4 bases; bases with no gene match: 2. The CDR3 DNA sequence: TGCGCCAGCAGCCTAGCGGGAGGGATCAATGAGCAGTTCTTC. Translating gives CASSLAGGINEQFF.

The rearrangement uses TRBV27 and TRBJ2-1, with a tentative D call TRBD2 (6 bases). V was pared by 3 bases and J by 3 bases, with 12 bases between. The CDR3 has 15 amino acids. Looked up from germline, CDR1 is MNHEY and CDR2 is SMNVEV (reference sequence). CDR3 protein: CASSFGGVGYNEQFF. Written as DNA, the CDR3 is TGTGCCAGCAGTTTTGGCGGGGTCGGCTACAATGAGCAGTTCTTC.